These 22 T cell receptor beta chains share one sample of origin, sequenced in a study of T cell clonality in common variable immunodeficiency. Their antigen targets remain unknown. Using immunoSEQ multiplex PCR, the repertoire was profiled, and TCRdb retains in-frame clones only, with some absent. Altogether about 28,000 clones were found in the sample, and no singletons occur. The study's findings and limits: Fewer deletions and N-nucleotide insertions were reportedly seen in common variable immunodeficiency TCR beta sequences.

The sequencing input was peripheral blood mononuclear cells. These receptors were taken from a human donor with common variable immunodeficiency.

This clone was observed many times. The read ends 3 residues early relative to the CDR3; the germline J gene fills the gap. This chain connects TRBV19 to TRBJ1-1; D possibly corresponds to TRBD1 (5 bases). The CDR3 runs 13 residues. Germline-derived CDR1 and CDR2 are LNHDA and SQIVND (reference sequence). CDR3 sequence: CASRPDQGSRAFF. The sequenced CDR3 bases are TGTGCCAGCAGGCCCGACCAGGGCTCTCGG.

This clone was detected ten times or more. From the germline J gene comes the end of the CDR3, since the read stops 3 residues before it. The V gene is TRBV2, the J gene TRBJ2-2; perhaps TRBD1 as D (6 bases). There are 14 residues in the CDR3. Per germline, CDR1 SNHLY and CDR2 FYNNEI. V was shortened by 6 bases and J by 4 bases, with 12 bases between the two germline ends. CDR3 bases read: TGTGCCAGCAGGACAGGCTCCCTCACCGGGGAG. Its protein product is CASRTGSLTGE. The complete CDR3 sequence is CASRTGSLTGELFF.

This clone was counted a few times. Read data end 3 residues before the CDR3 end; the end is taken from the germline J gene. The chain carries TRBV6-2 or TRBV6-3 and TRBJ2-7; the D is unclear. The CDR3 length is 11 residues. The germline V gene has CDR1 MNHEY and CDR2 SVGEGT. The V end lost 5 bases, the J end lost 3 bases, and 5 bases lay between the germline ends. CDR3 bases read: TGTGCCAGCAGTCCCCTCTACGAG. Translated: CASSPLYE. The full CDR3 protein reads CASSPLYEQYF.

This clone showed up many times. Sequencing ends 3 residues short of the CDR3 end; the germline J gene provides the rest. The V and J genes are TRBV28 and TRBJ1-3; no clear D gene. This CDR3 has 15 amino acids. Trimming left V 4 bases short and J 0 bases short, with 10 bases between. CDR1 MDHEN and CDR2 SYDVKM come from the germline V gene. CDR3 DNA, as far as it was read: TGTGCCAGCAGTTCCCCCTCCGGCTCTGGAAACACC. Translation: CASSSPSGSGNT. The entire CDR3 sequence reads CASSSPSGSGNTIYF.

This clone was counted ten times or more. The CDR3 end falls 3 residues outside the read, so it is completed with the germline J gene. The V and J genes are TRBV13 and TRBJ1-1; tentative D call: TRBD1 (5 bases). CDR1 PRHDT and CDR2 FYEKMQ come from the germline V gene (reference sequence). The CDR3 length is 17 residues. V was trimmed by 1 base and J by 0 bases, leaving 15 bases between them. The CDR3: CASSLEVGGRLNTEAFF. The CDR3 DNA, read in part, is TGTGCCAGCAGCTTAGAGGTGGGGGGAAGGCTGAACACTGAA.

For this clone: The read ends 3 residues early relative to the CDR3; the germline J gene fills the gap. The chain carries TRBV7-6 and TRBJ2-4, with D possibly being TRBD1 (5 bases). Germline-derived CDR1 and CDR2 are SGHVS and FNYEAQ. The CDR3 totals 14 residues. The sequenced CDR3 bases are TGTGCCAGCAGCCCCCAGACAGTCTCCGGAATT. Translated, it gives CASSPQTVSGI. The complete CDR3 protein is CASSPQTVSGIQYF.

Only a few counts were recorded for this clone. The read terminates 3 residues ahead of where the CDR3 ends, so the germline J gene completes it. The chain has TRBV19 and TRBJ1-3; D is unresolved. Trimming stripped 0 bases from V and 0 bases from J, with 6 bases between. Germline lookup yields CDR1 LNHDA and CDR2 SQIVND (reference sequence). This CDR3 has 15 residues. CDR3: CASSIESVSGNTIYF. The DNA read from the CDR3 is TGTGCCAGTAGTATAGAATCAGTCTCTGGAAACACC.

This clone appeared many times. The chain's CDR3 is CASSPRFRGSGQPQHF. The part of the CDR3 DNA that was read is TGTGCCAGCAGTCCCAGGTTTCGGGGGTCGGGACAGCCC. V gene TRBV28 combines with J gene TRBJ1-5; maybe TRBD1 (5 bases). The CDR3 end lies 3 residues beyond the end of the read and is filled in from the germline J gene. Germline CDR1 reads MDHEN; CDR2 reads SYDVKM. The CDR3 covers 16 residues. V lost 5 bases and J 7 bases, leaving 21 bases between the germline ends.

This clone was seen ten or more times. Read coverage stops 3 residues before the CDR3 terminus; the germline J gene supplies the remainder. V and J are TRBV19 and TRBJ2-3; D is ambiguous. Trimming pared 3 bases from V and 1 base from J, leaving 8 bases between. CDR1 and CDR2 from the germline V gene are LNHDA and SQIVND (reference sequence). This CDR3 has 14 amino acids. The CDR3 sequence is CASSIARGTDTQYF. Incomplete CDR3 DNA: TGTGCCAGTAGTATTGCAAGGGGCACAGATACG.

This clone was seen ten or more times. The CDR3 goes on 3 residues after the read ends, and that part is filled in from the germline J gene. This chain joins TRBV30 and TRBJ2-1; 12 positions agree with TRBD1. Trimming cost V 5 bases and J 9 bases; bases outside gene matches: 8. The length of the CDR3 is 14 residues. CDR1 and CDR2 (germline): GTSNPN, SVGIG (reference sequence). The CDR3 reads CAWEGGQGAPEQFF. CDR3 DNA (partial): TGTGCCTGGGAGGGGGGACAGGGGGCGCCTGAG.

This clone was seen a few times. The CDR3 end lies 3 residues beyond the end of the read and is filled in from the germline J gene. V gene TRBV2 combines with J gene TRBJ2-1; 16 bases align to TRBD2. Germline CDR1 reads SNHLY; CDR2 reads FYNNEI. After removal of 6 bases from V and 2 bases from J, the junction contained 10 bases not matched to a gene. The CDR3 totals 19 residues. CDR3: CASRPRTGTSGRAYNEQFF. The part of the CDR3 DNA that was read is TGTGCCAGCAGGCCCCGGACCGGGACTAGCGGGAGGGCCTACAATGAG. The full variable domain, in which reference TRBV2 and TRBJ2-1 provide the parts outside the CDR3, is EPEVTQTPSHQVTQMGQEVILRCVPISNHLYFYWYRQILGQKVEFLVSFYNNEISEKSEIFDDQFSVERPDGSNFTLKIRSTKLEDSAMYFCASRPRTGTSGRAYNEQFFGPGTRLTVL.

This clone was seen at least ten times. The observed sequence ends 3 residues before the CDR3 terminus, with the missing tail filled in from the germline J gene. V and J are TRBV7-8 and TRBJ1-1; no clear D. The CDR3 loop spans 15 amino acids. V lost 1 base to trimming and J lost 0 bases, with 9 bases between them. Germline-derived CDR1 and CDR2 are SGHVS and FQNEAQ. The CDR3: CASSLGYSLNTEAFF. Partial CDR3 DNA: TGTGCCAGCAGCTTAGGGTACAGCTTGAACACTGAA.

This clone has just a few counts. The sequence runs out 3 residues before the end of the CDR3; the remainder is reconstructed from the germline J gene. J is TRBJ2-7 and V is TRBV5-6; 13 bases align to TRBD2. This CDR3 has 14 amino acids. Germline loops: CDR1 SGHDT, CDR2 YYEEEE. The trim removed 5 bases at V and 6 bases at J, leaving 5 bases unmatched. This CDR3 reads CASRLGLAGAEQYF. The sequenced part of the CDR3 DNA is TGTGCCAGCAGACTCGGACTAGCGGGAGCCGAG.

Only a few counts were recorded for this clone. The observed sequence ends 3 residues before the CDR3 terminus, with the missing tail filled in from the germline J gene. The chain links TRBV18 to TRBJ2-5; D ambiguous. Germline CDR1 KGHSH, CDR2 LQKENI. The CDR3 has 15 residues. Trimming shortened V by 1 base and J by 2 bases, and 11 bases separated the two germline ends. The CDR3: CASSPQLVNQETQYF. The covered CDR3 bases are TGTGCCAGCTCACCACAGCTAGTAAATCAAGAGACC.

Comment on this clone: With the read ending 3 residues before the CDR3 end, the germline J gene is used to fill in that end. V usage is TRBV7-6 and J usage is TRBJ2-3; 11 nucleotides line up with TRBD2. CDR3 length equals 16 residues. The V segment lost 4 bases and the J segment 1 base; nucleotides outside the gene matches: 4. Germline V gives CDR1 SGHVS, CDR2 FNYEAQ. The CDR3 DNA, read in part, is TGTGCCAGCAGCTCATCACTAGCGGGGGGCACAGATACG. This codes for CASSSSLAGGTDT. The full CDR3 protein reads CASSSSLAGGTDTQYF. The full variable domain, completed using reference TRBV7-6 and TRBJ2-3, is GAGVSQSPRYKVTKRGQDVALRCDPISGHVSLYWYRQALGQGPEFLTYFNYEAQQDKSGLPNDRFSAERPEGSISTLTIQRTEQRDSAMYRCASSSSLAGGTDTQYFGPGTRLTVL.

This clone was detected a few times. The observed sequence ends 3 residues before the CDR3 terminus, with the missing tail filled in from the germline J gene. The chain joins TRBV2 to TRBJ2-1, with 14 nucleotides matching TRBD2. The V gene's germline CDR1 is SNHLY and CDR2 FYNNEI. This CDR3 has 15 amino acids. The junction had 3 bases not matched to a gene; V was cut back by 3 bases and J by 8 bases. The DNA read from the CDR3 is TGTGCCAGCAGTGAGGGGACTAGCGGGAGACATGAG. Protein sequence: CASSEGTSGRHE. The full-length CDR3 reads as CASSEGTSGRHEQFF.

This clone has at least ten counts. The missing CDR3 end, 3 residues past where the read stops, is filled in from the germline J gene. The V and J genes are TRBV6-2 or TRBV6-3 and TRBJ1-2; TRBD1 matches 9 bases. Unmatched junction bases numbered 15, after V lost 6 bases and J lost 4 bases. The germline V gene encodes CDR1 MNHEY and CDR2 SVGEGT. This CDR3 is 17 amino acids long. Incomplete CDR3 DNA: TGTGCCAGCAGCTCGAGGACAGGGGCCCGGAGATTCTATGGC. This sequence encodes CASSSRTGARRFYG. The whole CDR3 region reads CASSSRTGARRFYGYTF.

About this clone: The CDR3 goes on 3 residues after the read ends, and that part is filled in from the germline J gene. The chain links TRBV7-3 to TRBJ2-1; D possibly corresponds to TRBD2 (6 bases). The CDR3 has 15 amino acids. V lost 3 bases to trimming and J lost 5 bases, with 14 bases between them. Germline V gene lookup returns CDR1 SGHTA and CDR2 FQGTGA. CDR3 loop: CASSFERAPHNEQFF. CDR3 DNA, as far as it was read: TGTGCCAGCAGCTTTGAGCGGGCCCCTCACAATGAG.

This clone was observed a few times. The read terminates 3 residues ahead of where the CDR3 ends, so the germline J gene completes it. J is TRBJ1-1 and V is TRBV2; D gene uncertain. The CDR3 runs 13 residues. In germline, CDR1 is SNHLY, CDR2 FYNNEI. Trimming left V 3 bases short and J 0 bases short, with 5 bases between. The CDR3 bases that were read are TGTGCCAGCAGTGACAGATTGAACACTGAA. Protein sequence: CASSDRLNTE. The entire CDR3 is CASSDRLNTEAFF.

This clone showed up just a few times. The read finishes 3 residues shy of the CDR3 end, and the germline J gene is used to complete it. The V gene is TRBV5-6, the J gene TRBJ2-7, with 9 bases aligning to TRBD1. The V gene's germline CDR1 is SGHDT and CDR2 YYEEEE. The CDR3 spans 15 residues. The J segment lost 6 bases and the V segment lost 1 base, leaving 8 bases of the junction unmatched. The CDR3 loop reads CASSLYRTGASEQYF. The sequenced part of the CDR3 DNA is TGTGCCAGCAGCTTGTACCGGACAGGGGCTTCCGAG.

Here the CDR3 reads CASSERGSRTYEQYF. CDR3 DNA (partial): TGTGCCAGCAGTGAGCGGGGGAGTAGGACCTACGAG. The chain links TRBV2 to TRBJ2-7; the match to TRBD2 covers 7 bases. From the germline J gene comes the end of the CDR3, since the read stops 3 residues before it. V dropped 3 bases and J dropped 2; count of bases not matched to a gene: 7. The CDR3 is 15 amino acids. Germline-derived CDR1 and CDR2 are SNHLY and FYNNEI.

In regard to this clone: The CDR3 end is not reached by the read, which stops 3 residues before it; the germline J gene fills it in. J is TRBJ1-1 and V is TRBV11-1, with a possible D match to TRBD1 (6 bases). The length of the CDR3 is 13 residues. Germline-derived CDR1 and CDR2 are SGHAT and FQDESV (reference sequence). CDR3 DNA, as far as it was read: TGTGCCAGCAGCAGGGGGACGGCCTTTTTC. Translation gives CASSRGTAFF. The CDR3 as a whole reads CASSRGTAFFAFF.